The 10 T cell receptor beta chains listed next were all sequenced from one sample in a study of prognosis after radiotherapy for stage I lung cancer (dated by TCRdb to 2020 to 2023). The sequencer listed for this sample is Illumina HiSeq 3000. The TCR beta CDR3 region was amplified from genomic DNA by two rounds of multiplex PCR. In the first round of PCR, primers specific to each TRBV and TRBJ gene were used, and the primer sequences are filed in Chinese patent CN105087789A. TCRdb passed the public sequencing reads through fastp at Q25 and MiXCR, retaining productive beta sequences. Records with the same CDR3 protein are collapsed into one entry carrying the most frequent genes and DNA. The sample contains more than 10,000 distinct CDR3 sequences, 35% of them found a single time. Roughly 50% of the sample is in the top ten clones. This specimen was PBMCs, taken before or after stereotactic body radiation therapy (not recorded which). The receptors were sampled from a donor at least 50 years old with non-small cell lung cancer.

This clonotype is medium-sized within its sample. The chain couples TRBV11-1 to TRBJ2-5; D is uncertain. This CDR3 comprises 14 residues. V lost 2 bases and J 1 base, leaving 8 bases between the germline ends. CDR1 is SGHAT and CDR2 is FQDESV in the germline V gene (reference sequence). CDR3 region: CASSLSRSQETQYF. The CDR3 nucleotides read TGTGCCAGCAGCTTAAGCAGGAGCCAAGAGACCCAGTACTTC.

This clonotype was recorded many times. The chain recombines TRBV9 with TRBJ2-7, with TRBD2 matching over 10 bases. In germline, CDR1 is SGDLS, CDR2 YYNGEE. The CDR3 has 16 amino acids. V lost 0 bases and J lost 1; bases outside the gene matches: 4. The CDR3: CASSVGGLATSYEQYF. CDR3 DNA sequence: TGTGCCAGCAGCGTAGGGGGACTAGCGACGTCCTACGAGCAGTACTTC. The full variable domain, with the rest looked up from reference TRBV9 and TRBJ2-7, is DSGVTQTPKHLITATGQRVTLRCSPRSGDLSVYWYQQSLDQGLQFLIQYYNGEERAKGNILERFSAQQFPDLHSELNLSSLELGDSALYFCASSVGGLATSYEQYFGPGTRLTVT.

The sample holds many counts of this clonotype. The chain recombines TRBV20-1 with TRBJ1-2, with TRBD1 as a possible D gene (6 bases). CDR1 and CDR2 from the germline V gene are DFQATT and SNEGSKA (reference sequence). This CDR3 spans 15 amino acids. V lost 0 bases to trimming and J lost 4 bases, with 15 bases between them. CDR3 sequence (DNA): TGCAGTGCTAGAGATCTAGGGGGACGGGTCTATGGCTACACCTTC. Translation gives CSARDLGGRVYGYTF.

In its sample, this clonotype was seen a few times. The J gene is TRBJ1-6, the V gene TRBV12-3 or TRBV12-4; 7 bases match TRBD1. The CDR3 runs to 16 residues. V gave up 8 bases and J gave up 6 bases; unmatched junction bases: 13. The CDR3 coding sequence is TGTGCCAGCTGTCCGGGACAGCGAAATCCTAATTCACCCCTCCACTTT. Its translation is CASCPGQRNPNSPLHF.

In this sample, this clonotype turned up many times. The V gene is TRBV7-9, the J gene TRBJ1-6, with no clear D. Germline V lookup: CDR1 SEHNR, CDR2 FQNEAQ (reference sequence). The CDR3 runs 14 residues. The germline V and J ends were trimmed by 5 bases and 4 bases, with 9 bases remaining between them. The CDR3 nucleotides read TGTGCCAGCAGCCTGGACGGGTATAATTCACCCCTCCACTTT. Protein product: CASSLDGYNSPLHF.

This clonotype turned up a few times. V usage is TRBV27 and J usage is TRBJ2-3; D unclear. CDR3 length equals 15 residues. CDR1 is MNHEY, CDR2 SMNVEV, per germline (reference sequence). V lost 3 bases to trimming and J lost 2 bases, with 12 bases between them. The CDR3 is CASSFRAPNTDTQYF. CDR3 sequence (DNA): TGTGCCAGCAGTTTCAGAGCACCGAACACAGATACGCAGTATTTT.

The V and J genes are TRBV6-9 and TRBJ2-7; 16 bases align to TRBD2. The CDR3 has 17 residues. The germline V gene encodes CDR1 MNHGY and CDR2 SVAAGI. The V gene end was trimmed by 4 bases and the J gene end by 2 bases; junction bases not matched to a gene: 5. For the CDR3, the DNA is TGTGCCAGCAGTTGGGGACTAGCGGGAGGGAAACCCTACGAGCAGTACTTC. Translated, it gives CASSWGLAGGKPYEQYF.

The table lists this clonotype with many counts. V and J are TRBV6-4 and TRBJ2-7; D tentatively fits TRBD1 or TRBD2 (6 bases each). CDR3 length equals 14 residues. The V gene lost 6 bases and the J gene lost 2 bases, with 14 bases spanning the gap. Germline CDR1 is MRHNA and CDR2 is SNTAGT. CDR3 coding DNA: TGTGCCAGCAGGACGGGGGCAGCCCCCTACGAGCAGTACGTC. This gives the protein CASRTGAAPYEQYV.

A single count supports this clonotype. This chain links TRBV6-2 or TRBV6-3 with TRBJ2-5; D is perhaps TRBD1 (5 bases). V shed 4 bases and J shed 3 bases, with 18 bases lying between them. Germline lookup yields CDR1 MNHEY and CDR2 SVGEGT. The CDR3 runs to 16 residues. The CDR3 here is CASSSALGWTKETQYF. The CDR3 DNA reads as TGTGCCAGCAGTTCGGCCCTCGGGTGGACAAAAGAGACCCAGTACTTC.

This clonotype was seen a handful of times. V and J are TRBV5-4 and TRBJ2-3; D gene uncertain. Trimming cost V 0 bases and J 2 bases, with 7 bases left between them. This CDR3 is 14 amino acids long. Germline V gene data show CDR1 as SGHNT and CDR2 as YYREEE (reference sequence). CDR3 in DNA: TGTGCCAGCAGCTTGGATAGGTCCACAGATACGCAGTATTTT. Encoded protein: CASSLDRSTDTQYF.